Only a few counts were recorded for the clone carrying this T cell receptor (beta chain). This entry is derived from a study of CD8+ T cells in alopecia areata. At the level of the study: Treated patients swallowed 5 to 10 mg of oral tofacitinib twice daily.

The germline gives CDR1 SGHTA, CDR2 FQGNSA. The CDR3 contains 13 residues. V was clipped by 4 bases and J by 5 bases, with 11 bases between them. cDNA serving as the sequencing template came from extracted, reverse transcribed RNA. Some clones are missing from TCRdb's copy, which holds only in-frame ones; the method was immunoSEQ multiplex PCR. The data hold hundreds of thousands of clones, with roughly three fifths observed a single time. Treatment specified: oral pan-JAK inhibitor, 5-10 mg twice daily. The sample was CD4+ T cells sorted from blood, taken at approximately week 42, from a patient treated with tofacitinib. V is TRBV7-2 and J is TRBJ2-5; D unresolved. This clonotype was sampled from a human donor with alopecia areata. CDR3 DNA: TGTGCCAGCAGCTCCGGTTCTTTGGAGACCCAGTACTTC. The encoded protein is CASSSGSLETQYF.